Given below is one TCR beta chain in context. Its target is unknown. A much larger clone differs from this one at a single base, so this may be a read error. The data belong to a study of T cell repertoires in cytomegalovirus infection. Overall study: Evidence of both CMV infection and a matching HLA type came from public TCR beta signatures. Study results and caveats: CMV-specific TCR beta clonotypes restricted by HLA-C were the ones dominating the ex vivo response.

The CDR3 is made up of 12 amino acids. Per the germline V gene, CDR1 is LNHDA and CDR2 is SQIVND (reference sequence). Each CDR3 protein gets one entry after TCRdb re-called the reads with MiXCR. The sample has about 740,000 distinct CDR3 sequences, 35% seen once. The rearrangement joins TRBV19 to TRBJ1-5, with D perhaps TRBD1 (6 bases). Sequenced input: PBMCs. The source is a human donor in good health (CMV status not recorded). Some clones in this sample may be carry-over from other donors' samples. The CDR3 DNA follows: TGTGCCAGTAGTATACAGGGGCGGCCCCAGCCTTTT. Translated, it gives CASSIQGRPQPF.